One and the same sample provided the 11 T cell receptor beta chains below, sequenced in a study of T-cell memory formation after mild COVID-19. One entry per CDR3 protein, called by TCRdb with MiXCR from the 5' RACE reads. The sample carries around 340,000 distinct CDR3 sequences, roughly 14% recorded once. The sample was PBMCs or a T cell subset sorted from them (not recorded which). The source of these receptors is a man younger than 35 who had mild COVID-19 (a few samples of this study predate the infection). Cell type and time point are not known.

V usage is TRBV6-1 and J usage is TRBJ2-3, with no clear D. CDR3 length equals 12 residues. The germline V and J ends were trimmed by 7 bases and 2 bases, with 7 bases remaining between them. CDR1 is MNHNS, CDR2 SASEGT, per germline. Written as DNA, the CDR3 is TGTGCCAGCATGGGCACCACAGATACGCAGTATTTT. This translates into CASMGTTDTQYF.

The V call is TRBV29-1, the J call TRBJ2-3; no clear D. Trimming took off 6 bases at V and 2 bases at J, with 12 bases between the two ends. CDR1 is SQVTM and CDR2 is ANQGSEA in the germline V gene. The CDR3 is made up of 13 amino acids. In DNA, the CDR3 is TGCAGCGTGGGTCCTGCCTACACAGATACGCAGTATTTT. Its protein is CSVGPAYTDTQYF.

The V call is TRBV6-5, the J call TRBJ1-6; maybe TRBD1 (5 bases). V was trimmed by 2 bases and J by 10 bases, leaving 21 bases between them. This CDR3 spans 17 amino acids. Germline CDR1 MNHEY, CDR2 SVGAGI. The CDR3 DNA follows: TGTGCCAGCAGTTACCGGCCCCCTCAGGGTCCGGGGTCACCCCTCCACTTT. Its translation: CASSYRPPQGPGSPLHF.

The V gene is TRBV6-5, the J gene TRBJ2-3; D might be TRBD2 (6 bases). CDR3 length: 16 residues. V lost 4 bases to trimming and J lost 8 bases, with 22 bases between them. CDR1 and CDR2 (germline): MNHEY, SVGAGI. The CDR3 loop is CASSSGHRGIGGTQYF. CDR3 in DNA: TGTGCCAGCAGTTCGGGGCATCGGGGGATAGGCGGTACGCAGTATTTT.

This clonotype turned up a few times. This sequence joins TRBV7-3 and TRBJ1-6; D is unresolved. The CDR3 extends over 14 amino acids. Germline CDR1 and CDR2: SGHTA and FQGTGA. V dropped 5 bases and J dropped 6 bases, with 11 bases sitting between them. The DNA of the CDR3 is TGTGCCAGCAGCCCCGGGGTAGCTAATTCACCCCTCCACTTT. This translates into CASSPGVANSPLHF.

The chain employs TRBV7-9 and TRBJ2-1, with 9 bases aligning to TRBD1. V lost 4 bases to trimming and J lost 7 bases; unmatched junction nucleotides: 8. Germline assignment: CDR1 SEHNR and CDR2 FQNEAQ (reference sequence). CDR3 size: 15 residues. The CDR3 protein is CASSSGQGMKNEQFF. CDR3 DNA sequence: TGTGCCAGCAGCTCGGGACAGGGAATGAAAAATGAGCAGTTCTTC.

At least ten counts were recorded for this clonotype. V usage is TRBV4-3 and J usage is TRBJ2-2; no firm D call. Trimming stripped 0 bases from V and 2 bases from J, with 16 bases between. The germline V gene has CDR1 LGHNA and CDR2 YSLEER. The CDR3 runs 18 residues. The CDR3 sequence is CASSQEKLVALNTGELFF. DNA for the CDR3: TGCGCCAGCAGCCAAGAAAAGTTAGTAGCCCTAAACACCGGGGAGCTGTTTTTT.

The V call is TRBV28, the J call TRBJ2-3; 7 nucleotides match TRBD1. Germline CDR1 reads MDHEN; CDR2 reads SYDVKM. The trim removed 4 bases at V and 5 bases at J, leaving 15 bases unmatched. The CDR3 has 17 amino acids. CDR3 bases: TGTGCCAGCAGTTCAAATAGGGGGCCCACACACAAAGATACGCAGTATTTT. Encoded protein: CASSSNRGPTHKDTQYF.

The chain combines TRBV7-9 with TRBJ2-2; TRBD1 matches 8 bases. Germline values: CDR1 SEHNR, CDR2 FQNEAQ (reference sequence). There are 16 residues in the CDR3. V dropped 5 bases and J dropped 4; count of bases not matched to a gene: 9. The CDR3 loop reads CASSPIRGLSTGELFF. The DNA for the CDR3 is TGTGCCAGCAGCCCGATCAGGGGGCTATCCACCGGGGAGCTGTTTTTT.

This sequence joins TRBV7-8 and TRBJ1-6; TRBD1 agrees at 7 bases. Germline values: CDR1 SGHVS, CDR2 FQNEAQ. The CDR3 has 16 residues. V shed 4 bases, J shed 8 bases, and the junction held 11 bases outside the gene matches. The chain's CDR3 is CASSSVQGRLDSPLHF. The CDR3 bases are TGTGCCAGCAGCTCGGTACAGGGGAGACTTGATTCACCCCTCCACTTT.

Comment on this clonotype: This may be a read error: a much more frequent sequence differs by one nucleotide. The genes are TRBV7-7 and TRBJ1-1, with 9 bases aligning to TRBD1. CDR1 and CDR2 from the germline V gene are SSHAT and FNYEAQ (reference sequence). This CDR3 is built from 13 residues. The CDR3: CASSVDRGTQAFF. CDR3 nucleotide sequence: TGTGCCAGCAGCGTGGACAGGGGCACTCAAGCTTTCTTT.